These 18 T cell receptor beta chains were all obtained from the same sample, sequenced in a study of cytomegalovirus exposure and HLA in healthy donors. The PCR was carried out with 60 Vbeta primers and 13 Jbeta primers. The method was immunoSEQ multiplex PCR; TCRdb's version includes in-frame clones alone and lacks a portion of them. The table shows 110,000 or so clones, with over 70% occurring only once. Sequencing input: PBMCs. These receptors were collected from a woman aged 45-59 years in good health and CMV-seropositive.

This rearrangement joins TRBV7-7 to TRBJ2-3; TRBD2 matches at 7 bases. CDR3 size: 15 residues. V lost 3 bases, J lost 3 bases, and 6 bases stayed unmatched. From germline, CDR1 is SSHAT and CDR2 FNYEAQ (reference sequence). The CDR3 DNA follows: TGTGCCAGCAGCTTGGGGCTAGCGGCGACAGATACGCAGTATTTT. Its translation is CASSLGLAATDTQYF.

The V and J genes are TRBV7-9 and TRBJ2-5; D possibly corresponds to TRBD1 (6 bases). Germline CDR1 and CDR2: SEHNR and FQNEAQ (reference sequence). This CDR3 is built from 14 residues. Trimming took off 3 bases at V and 5 bases at J, with 13 bases between the two ends. As DNA, the CDR3 is TGTGCCAGCAGCTTCGCTCCAGGGGTGGAGACCCAGTACTTC. Translated, it gives CASSFAPGVETQYF.

This chain joins TRBV7-8 and TRBJ1-1, with TRBD1 matching over 7 bases. V dropped 5 bases and J dropped 12; count of bases not matched to a gene: 15. This CDR3 spans 14 amino acids. Per the germline V gene, CDR1 is SGHVS and CDR2 is FQNEAQ. The CDR3 region is CASSLLLGDRVTFF. The CDR3 DNA sequence: TGTGCCAGCAGCCTCCTACTGGGGGACAGAGTGACTTTCTTT.

This clone was counted only a few times. The rearrangement links TRBV2 to TRBJ2-5, with 13 bases aligning to TRBD2. With 0 bases clipped from V and 2 bases from J, the junction kept 6 bases outside the gene matches. CDR3 length: 18 amino acids. Germline CDR1 is SNHLY and CDR2 is FYNNEI. CDR3 DNA: TGTGCCAGCAGTGAAGCGCTCGGACTAGCGGGAGTGCAAGAGACCCAGTACTTC. It encodes CASSEALGLAGVQETQYF.

This clone was counted a single time. The rearrangement joins TRBV4-1 to TRBJ1-5, with no clear D. Trimming removed 3 bases at V and 1 base at J, with 10 bases between. The germline CDR1 and CDR2 sequences are MGHRA and YSYEKL. CDR3 length equals 15 residues. CDR3 bases: TGCGCCAGCAGCCAGGAGGATCAAAGCAATCAGCCCCAGCATTTT. Translation: CASSQEDQSNQPQHF.

CDR3 nucleotide sequence: TGTGCCAGCAGCTCCAATCGCAGGTTCACAGATACGCAGTATTTT. Protein product: CASSSNRRFTDTQYF. The rearrangement joins TRBV5-6 to TRBJ2-3; unclear D gene. CDR1 SGHDT and CDR2 YYEEEE come from the germline V gene. V lost 3 bases and J lost 2, with 13 bases in between. The CDR3 is 15 amino acids.

V and J are TRBV19 and TRBJ2-3, with 9 bases matching TRBD2. Germline assignment: CDR1 LNHDA and CDR2 SQIVND (reference sequence). After removal of 7 bases from V and 3 bases from J, the junction contained 8 bases not matched to a gene. The CDR3 is made up of 15 amino acids. Here the CDR3 reads CASTSAGGHTDTQYF. The DNA of the CDR3 is TGTGCCAGTACCAGCGCGGGAGGGCATACAGATACGCAGTATTTT.

This sequence joins TRBV28 and TRBJ1-1; D gene unclear. Per the germline V gene, CDR1 is MDHEN and CDR2 is SYDVKM. V gave up 8 bases and J gave up 1 base, with 8 bases separating them. The CDR3 spans 12 residues. This CDR3 reads CASWWRNTEAFF. The CDR3 nucleotides are TGTGCCAGCTGGTGGAGGAACACTGAAGCTTTCTTT.

J is TRBJ1-5 and V is TRBV4-1; a possible D gene is TRBD1 (6 bases). The V end was cut by 1 base, the J end by 3 bases, with 10 bases between. The CDR3 is 15 residues long. From germline, CDR1 is MGHRA and CDR2 YSYEKL. CDR3 DNA sequence: TGCGCCAGCAGCCAAGGAGGGGACAACAATCAGCCCCAGCATTTT. It codes for CASSQGGDNNQPQHF.

The chain carries TRBV10-2 and TRBJ1-1; 10 nucleotides agree with TRBD1. J was trimmed by 10 bases and V by 8 bases; bases with no gene match: 1. This CDR3 has 10 residues. Germline assignment: CDR1 WSHSY and CDR2 SAAADI. The CDR3 loop reads CASGDRGAFF. The CDR3 nucleotides are TGCGCCAGCGGGGACAGGGGAGCTTTCTTT.

This chain joins TRBV28 and TRBJ2-4; the D gene is possibly TRBD2 (6 bases). Trimming stripped 7 bases from V and 0 bases from J, with 16 bases between. The length of the CDR3 is 16 residues. Germline V gives CDR1 MDHEN, CDR2 SYDVKM. The chain's CDR3 is CASIPASGGAKNIQYF. CDR3 nucleotide sequence: TGTGCCAGCATCCCCGCGTCCGGGGGAGCCAAAAACATTCAGTACTTC. The whole variable domain, remainder taken from reference TRBV28 and TRBJ2-4, is DVKVTQSSRYLVKRTGEKVFLECVQDMDHENMFWYRQDPGLGLRLIYFSYDVKMKEKGDIPEGYSVSREKKERFSLILESASTNQTSMYLCASIPASGGAKNIQYFGAGTRLSVL.

The rearrangement links TRBV5-1 to TRBJ1-4, with 10 bases matching TRBD1. Germline CDR1 is SGHRS and CDR2 is YFSETQ. V lost 6 bases to trimming and J lost 8 bases; unmatched junction nucleotides: 4. This CDR3 spans 13 amino acids. CDR3 nucleotides: TGCGCCAGCAATCGGGACAGGGGAGAAAAACTGTTTTTT. Protein: CASNRDRGEKLFF.

The V and J genes are TRBV11-2 and TRBJ2-7; 13 bases map to TRBD2. The V and J ends lost 5 bases and 1 base, in that order; junction bases with no gene match: 2. The CDR3 sequence is 15 residues long. Germline CDR1 SGHAT, CDR2 FQNNGV. The CDR3: CASSQLAGGSYEQYF. The CDR3 region has the DNA TGTGCCAGCAGCCAACTAGCGGGGGGGTCCTACGAGCAGTACTTC. The whole variable domain, filled in from reference TRBV11-2 and TRBJ2-7, reads EAGVAQSPRYKIIEKRQSVAFWCNPISGHATLYWYQQILGQGPKLLIQFQNNGVVDDSQLPKDRFSAERLKGVDSTLKIQPAKLEDSAVYLCASSQLAGGSYEQYFGPGTRLTVT.

This sequence joins TRBV29-1 and TRBJ1-2, with D possibly TRBD1 on 6 matching bases. Germline V gene sequence: CDR1 SQVTM, CDR2 ANQGSEA. V was trimmed by 6 bases and J by 3 bases, leaving 20 bases between them. This CDR3 has 15 residues. In DNA form, the CDR3 reads TGCAGCGTCGGACAGAGTGCCACCGAAGACTATGGCTACACCTTC. This translates into CSVGQSATEDYGYTF.

The count of this clone is one. The rearrangement links TRBV7-2 to TRBJ2-7; D not certain. Germline values: CDR1 SGHTA, CDR2 FQGNSA. Trimming left V 1 base short and J 0 bases short, with 10 bases between. CDR3 length: 15 amino acids. The CDR3 coding sequence is TGTGCCAGCAGCTTAGATCCTGAGAGCTCCTACGAGCAGTACTTC. Translated: CASSLDPESSYEQYF.

The rearrangement uses TRBV29-1 and TRBJ2-1; 8 nucleotides align to TRBD2. This CDR3 is 15 amino acids long. The V gene's germline CDR1 is SQVTM and CDR2 ANQGSEA. With 5 bases clipped from V and 4 bases from J, the junction kept 10 bases outside the gene matches. CDR3 in DNA: TGCAGCGTTCGTGTGAGTAGCGGGGCTTACAATGAGCAGTTCTTC. This codes for CSVRVSSGAYNEQFF.

The chain recombines TRBV6-5 with TRBJ1-2; D is undetermined. V was trimmed by 5 bases and J by 8 bases, leaving 18 bases between them. This CDR3 spans 14 amino acids. Per the germline V gene, CDR1 is MNHEY and CDR2 is SVGAGI. The CDR3 sequence: CASSPTGPEGGYTF. As DNA, the CDR3 is TGTGCCAGCAGTCCAACCGGGCCCGAGGGAGGCTACACCTTC.

About this clone itself: An end of the junction differs from the germline gene, which may be a read error. The chain links TRBV6-1 to TRBJ1-3; 9 positions match TRBD1. From germline, CDR1 is MNHNS and CDR2 SASEGT. This CDR3 region has 16 residues. Here the CDR3 reads CASSGHTGGSGYTIYF. The CDR3 bases are TGTGCCAGCAGTGGACATACAGGGGGCTCTGGATACACCATATATTTT.